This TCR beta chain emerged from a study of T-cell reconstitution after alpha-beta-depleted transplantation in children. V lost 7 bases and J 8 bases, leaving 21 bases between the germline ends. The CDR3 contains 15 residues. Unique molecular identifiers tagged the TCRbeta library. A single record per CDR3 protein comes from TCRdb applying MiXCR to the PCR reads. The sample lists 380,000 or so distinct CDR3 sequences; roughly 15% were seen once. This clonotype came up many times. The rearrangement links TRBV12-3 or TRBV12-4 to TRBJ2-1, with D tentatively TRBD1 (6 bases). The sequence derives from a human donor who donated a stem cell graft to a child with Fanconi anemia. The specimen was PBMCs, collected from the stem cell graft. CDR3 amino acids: CASTPRQGIFDEQFF. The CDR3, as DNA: TGTGCCAGCACCCCCCGGCAGGGGATCTTCGATGAGCAGTTCTTC.